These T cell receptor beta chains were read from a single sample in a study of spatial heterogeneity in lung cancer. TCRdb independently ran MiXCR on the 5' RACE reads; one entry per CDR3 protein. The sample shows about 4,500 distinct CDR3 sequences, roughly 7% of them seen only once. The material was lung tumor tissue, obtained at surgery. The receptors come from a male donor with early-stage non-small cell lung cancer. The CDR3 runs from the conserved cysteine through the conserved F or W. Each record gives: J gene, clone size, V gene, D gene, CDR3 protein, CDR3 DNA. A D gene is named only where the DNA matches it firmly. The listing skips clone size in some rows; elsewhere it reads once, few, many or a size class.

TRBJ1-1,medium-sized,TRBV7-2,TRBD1,CASSLGQAVGWAFF,TGTGCCAGCAGCCTAGGACAGGCGGTTGGGTGGGCTTTCTTT
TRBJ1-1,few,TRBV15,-,CATSREGTMNTEAFF,TGTGCCACCAGCAGAGAAGGGACCATGAACACTGAAGCTTTCTTT
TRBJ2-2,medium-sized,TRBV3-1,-,CASSPFGGVNTGELFF,TGTGCCAGCAGCCCATTCGGGGGCGTGAACACCGGGGAGCTGTTTTTT
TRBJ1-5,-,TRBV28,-,CASNQPARYQPQHF,TGTGCCAGCAACCAACCCGCCCGCTATCAGCCCCAGCATTTT
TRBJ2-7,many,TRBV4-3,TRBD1,CASSQDISGQGSYEQYF,TGCGCCAGCAGCCAAGATATTAGCGGACAGGGTTCCTACGAGCAGTACTTC
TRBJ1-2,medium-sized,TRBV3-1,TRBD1,CASSMGQGGYGYTF,TGTGCCAGCAGCATGGGACAGGGAGGTTATGGCTACACCTTC
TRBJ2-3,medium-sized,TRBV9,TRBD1,CASSVMGRQGASDTQYF,TGTGCCAGCAGCGTCATGGGTCGACAGGGGGCATCAGATACGCAGTATTTT
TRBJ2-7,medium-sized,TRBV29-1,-,CSVGEIGVGEQYF,TGCAGCGTTGGTGAGATTGGGGTCGGGGAGCAGTACTTC
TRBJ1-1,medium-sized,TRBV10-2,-,CASSEPSGGRTEAFF,TGCGCCAGCAGTGAGCCTTCGGGGGGCCGGACTGAAGCTTTCTTT
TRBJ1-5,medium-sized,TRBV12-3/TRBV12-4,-,CASSFGLSNQPQHF,TGTGCCAGCAGTTTCGGGCTTAGCAATCAGCCCCAGCATTTT
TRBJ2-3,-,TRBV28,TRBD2,CASSSPHGVAGETDTQYF,TGTGCCAGCAGTTCACCCCATGGAGTAGCGGGGGAGACAGATACGCAGTATTTT
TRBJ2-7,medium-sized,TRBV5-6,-,CASSRDTYYEQYF,TGTGCCAGCAGCAGGGACACCTACTACGAGCAGTACTTC
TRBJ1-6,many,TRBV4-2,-,CASSQGRGIHF,TGTGCCAGCAGCCAAGGGAGAGGAATACACTTT
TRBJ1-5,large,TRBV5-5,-,CASSLWGAGNQPQHF,TGTGCCAGCAGCTTGTGGGGAGCTGGCAATCAGCCCCAGCATTTT
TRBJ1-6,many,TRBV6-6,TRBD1,CASSTWDRGPHSPLHF,TGTGCCAGCAGTACCTGGGACAGGGGGCCTCATTCACCCCTCCACTTT
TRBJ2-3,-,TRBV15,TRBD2,CTTKRGGTDTQYF,TGTACCACTAAGCGGGGGGGCACAGATACGCAGTATTTT
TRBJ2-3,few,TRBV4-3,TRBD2,CASSQDLAGGPDTQYF,TGCGCCAGCAGCCAAGATTTAGCGGGGGGGCCAGATACGCAGTATTTT
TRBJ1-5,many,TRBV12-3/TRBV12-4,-,CASTISGVGNQPQHF,TGTGCCAGCACCATATCGGGTGTAGGCAATCAGCCCCAGCATTTT